The 31 T cell receptor beta chains below all came from one sample that was sequenced in a study of metastatic and nonmetastatic thyroid tumors. Treatment of any kind had been given to no patient before thyroid surgery. TCRdb re-clonotyped the PCR reads through MiXCR. The data contain approximately 5,800 clones, around 28% of them seen just once; the ten biggest clones take up 40% to 50%. Sequencing was performed on adjacent normal tissue. The receptors were gathered from a female donor with papillary thyroid cancer or a benign thyroid nodule (not recorded which). Some clones in this sample may be carry-over from other donors' samples.

A few counts support this clone. This chain connects TRBV15 to TRBJ2-7, with 10 bases aligning to TRBD1. This CDR3 is built from 15 residues. Losses at the gene ends were 2 bases for V and 5 bases for J; bases not matched to a gene: 6. Germline V gene sequence: CDR1 LNHNV, CDR2 YYDKDF (reference sequence). For the CDR3, the DNA is TGTGCCACCAGCAGACCGGGACAGGGGTTCGACGAGCAGTACTTC. Its protein product is CATSRPGQGFDEQYF.

This clone was observed at least ten times. The rearrangement uses TRBV3-1 and TRBJ2-3, with 7 nucleotides matching TRBD2. Trimming took 3 bases from V and 1 from J; bases not matched to a gene: 7. This CDR3 is 16 amino acids long. Germline V gives CDR1 LGHDT, CDR2 YNNKEL (reference sequence). The CDR3 loop reads CASSHLWGGGTDTQYF. The CDR3 DNA reads TGTGCCAGCAGCCATCTTTGGGGAGGGGGCACAGATACGCAGTATTTT.

The J gene is TRBJ1-1, the V gene TRBV6-1; D is unclear. Germline V lookup: CDR1 MNHNS, CDR2 SASEGT. V gave up 7 bases and J gave up 5 bases, with 14 bases separating them. The CDR3 is 13 amino acids. CDR3 sequence: CASTRSLGTEAFF. The CDR3 DNA follows: TGTGCCAGCACCCGATCGCTGGGTACTGAAGCTTTCTTT.

The table lists this clone with a few counts. The chain carries TRBV7-9 and TRBJ1-1; D is uncertain. The germline V gene has CDR1 SEHNR and CDR2 FQNEAQ (reference sequence). Trimming took 3 bases from V and 0 from J, leaving 2 bases between them. The CDR3 has 12 amino acids. CDR3 nucleotide sequence: TGTGCCAGCAGCTTTGTGAACACTGAAGCTTTCTTT. It codes for CASSFVNTEAFF.

Only a few counts were recorded for this clone. The rearrangement links TRBV6-4 to TRBJ2-1; 9 nucleotides match TRBD1. The CDR3 spans 14 residues. CDR1 MRHNA and CDR2 SNTAGT come from the germline V gene. J gave up 12 bases and V 5 bases, and 11 bases lay outside the gene matches. This chain's CDR3 is CASSPWTGEFWQFF. The CDR3 DNA reads TGTGCCAGCAGTCCCTGGACAGGGGAGTTTTGGCAGTTCTTC.

This clone is labeled medium-sized (0.01 to 0.1%). A junction end diverges from the germline sequence, so it may reflect a read error. The V and J genes are TRBV7-7 and TRBJ2-2, with D uncertain. The CDR3 is made up of 12 amino acids. The germline gives CDR1 SSHAT, CDR2 FNYEAQ (reference sequence). The chain's CDR3 is CASSLSGGELFF. The CDR3 nucleotides are TGTGCTAGCAGCTTATCCGGCGGGGAGCTGTTTTTT. The entire variable domain, with the rest obtained from reference TRBV7-7 and TRBJ2-2, is as follows: GAGVSQSPRYKVTKRGQDVTLRCDPISSHATLYWYQQALGQGPEFLTYFNYEAQPDKSGLPSDRFSAERPEGSISTLTIQRTEQRDSAMYRCASSLSGGELFFGEGSRLTVL.

There are a few counts of this clone. V is TRBV2 and J is TRBJ1-1; tentatively, D is TRBD1 (5 bases). V dropped 0 bases and J dropped 1 base, with 9 bases sitting between them. The germline gives CDR1 SNHLY, CDR2 FYNNEI. The CDR3 contains 15 residues. The CDR3 bases are TGTGCCAGCAGTGAAGCAGGGGTTGAGAACACTGAAGCTTTCTTT. Its translation: CASSEAGVENTEAFF.

This clone turned up a few times. The chain carries TRBV27 and TRBJ2-5; 10 positions match TRBD2. The CDR3 loop spans 15 amino acids. Germline trimming cut 6 bases from V and 0 bases from J; bases unmatched to any gene: 4. Germline V gives CDR1 MNHEY, CDR2 SMNVEV (reference sequence). This CDR3 reads CASRAGGSYQETQYF. CDR3 nucleotide sequence: TGTGCCAGCAGAGCGGGAGGGTCCTACCAAGAGACCCAGTACTTC.

The chain links TRBV6-1 to TRBJ2-7, with 12 nucleotides matching TRBD1. Germline lookup yields CDR1 MNHNS and CDR2 SASEGT. This CDR3 comprises 15 residues. V lost 5 bases to trimming and J lost 5 bases; unmatched junction nucleotides: 7. The CDR3 DNA reads TGTGCCAGCAGTAAGGGACAGGGGGCGCCGGACGAGCAGTACTTC. As protein: CASSKGQGAPDEQYF.

The chain uses TRBV24-1 and TRBJ2-2, with 9 bases aligning to TRBD1. CDR3 size: 16 residues. Germline V gives CDR1 KGHDR, CDR2 SFDVKD. Trimming cost V 4 bases and J 4 bases; bases outside gene matches: 6. This chain's CDR3 is CATSEAGQGITGELFF. DNA of the CDR3: TGTGCCACCAGTGAAGCGGGACAGGGTATCACCGGGGAGCTGTTTTTT.

This clone was counted only a few times. J is TRBJ1-2 and V is TRBV6-9, with D possibly being TRBD1 (5 bases). Germline-derived CDR1 and CDR2 are MNHGY and SVAAGI. V shed 2 bases and J shed 1 base, with 11 bases lying between them. The CDR3 contains 15 residues. Here the CDR3 reads CASSYQGPINYGYTF. For the CDR3, the DNA is TGTGCCAGCAGTTATCAGGGTCCCATTAACTATGGCTACACCTTC.

Details on this clone: One base away lies a much larger clone, so this may be a sequencing read error. V is TRBV6-1 and J is TRBJ1-2, with D unresolved. The CDR3 is 15 amino acids. The germline CDR1 and CDR2 sequences are MNHNS and SASEGT. The CDR3 reads CASRDHGQRGYGHTF. The CDR3 DNA reads TGTGCCAGCAGAGACCATGGGCAACGCGGATATGGCCACACCTTC.

This clone was observed a handful of times. V and J are TRBV6-2 or TRBV6-3 and TRBJ1-2, with a possible D match to TRBD1 (5 bases). This CDR3 is built from 13 residues. V was cut by 2 bases and J by 6 bases, with 10 bases left in between. Looked up from germline, CDR1 is MNHEY and CDR2 is SVGEGT. CDR3: CASSYPRVNGYTF. CDR3 nucleotide sequence: TGTGCCAGCAGTTACCCCAGGGTTAATGGCTACACCTTC.

The rearrangement uses TRBV7-9 and TRBJ2-1, with 10 bases matching TRBD2. The CDR3 runs 14 residues. Germline V gene sequence: CDR1 SEHNR, CDR2 FQNEAQ (reference sequence). The V segment lost 4 bases and the J segment 8 bases; nucleotides outside the gene matches: 5. DNA of the CDR3: TGTGCCAGCAGCTCCCTCGGACTAGCGGATGAGCAGTTCTTC. Protein sequence: CASSSLGLADEQFF.

The V call is TRBV7-8, the J call TRBJ2-7; 11 bases are shared with TRBD2. CDR1 and CDR2 (germline): SGHVS, FQNEAQ. The CDR3 spans 18 residues. J lost 2 bases, V lost 1 base, and 10 bases had no gene match. CDR3 protein: CASSLVGSLAGGTYEQYF. CDR3 sequence (DNA): TGTGCCAGCAGCTTAGTGGGAAGTCTAGCGGGAGGAACCTACGAGCAGTACTTC.

This clone was seen a handful of times. The J gene is TRBJ1-4, the V gene TRBV27; TRBD1 is a possible D gene (6 bases). Germline assignment: CDR1 MNHEY and CDR2 SMNVEV (reference sequence). The CDR3 covers 14 residues. The V end lost 4 bases, the J end lost 8 bases, and 14 bases lay between the germline ends. This CDR3 is CASSSGRGDEKLFF. CDR3 sequence (DNA): TGTGCCAGCAGTTCAGGCAGGGGCGACGAAAAACTGTTTTTT.

Notes on this clone: The CDR3 does not close with the conserved phenylalanine or tryptophan, likely indicating a read error. The chain's CDR3 is CSARILRYGYTS. CDR3 bases: TGCAGTGCTAGAATCCTGCGCTATGGCTACACCTCC. The V call is TRBV20-1, the J call TRBJ1-2, with D unresolved. Between the trimmed V and J ends, which lost 2 bases and 4 bases, there was a span of 8 bases. This CDR3 contains 12 residues. Germline assignment: CDR1 DFQATT and CDR2 SNEGSKA (reference sequence).

The rearrangement uses TRBV20-1 and TRBJ2-3; D not certain. Germline loops: CDR1 DFQATT, CDR2 SNEGSKA (reference sequence). V was pared by 0 bases and J by 2 bases, with 6 bases between. The CDR3 runs to 13 residues. The CDR3 DNA reads TGCAGTGCTAGAGACCGTTACACAGATACGCAGTATTTT. Protein: CSARDRYTDTQYF.

This clone was observed a handful of times. The rearrangement joins TRBV12-3 or TRBV12-4 to TRBJ2-2; TRBD1 or TRBD2 may be the D gene (5 bases each). Trimming left V 5 bases short and J 1 base short, with 11 bases between. This CDR3 has 15 residues. The CDR3 reads CASSPKGRNTGELFF. The CDR3 DNA reads as TGTGCCAGCAGTCCCAAGGGACGGAACACCGGGGAGCTGTTTTTT.

The CDR3 DNA reads TGTGCCAGCAGTCTCGGACAGGGAAACACTGAAGCTTTCTTT. Its protein is CASSLGQGNTEAFF. The chain combines TRBV2 with TRBJ1-1, with TRBD1 matching over 8 bases. V was pared by 5 bases and J by 2 bases, with 4 bases of the junction left unmatched. Per germline, CDR1 SNHLY and CDR2 FYNNEI. The CDR3 spans 14 residues.

The chain recombines TRBV6-5 with TRBJ1-1, with 9 positions matching TRBD1. V was pared by 4 bases and J by 2 bases, with 8 bases of the junction left unmatched. This CDR3 has 16 residues. CDR1 is MNHEY and CDR2 is SVGAGI in the germline V gene. CDR3 amino acids: CASSFWTGVFNTEAFF. The CDR3 DNA sequence: TGTGCCAGCAGTTTCTGGACAGGGGTTTTTAACACTGAAGCTTTCTTT.

This clone showed up just a few times. The chain employs TRBV7-3 and TRBJ2-3; TRBD2 aligns across 14 bases. CDR1 is SGHTA and CDR2 is FQGTGA in the germline V gene. The CDR3 runs 16 residues. V dropped 4 bases and J dropped 5; count of bases not matched to a gene: 5. In nucleotides, the CDR3 is TGTGCCAGCAGCTCCGGACTAGCGGGAGGACTAGATACGCAGTATTTT. Protein sequence: CASSSGLAGGLDTQYF.

About this clone itself: Other DNA sequences in the sample encode the same CDR3. The genes are TRBV6-1 and TRBJ1-2; no firm D call. The CDR3 totals 15 residues. Germline-derived CDR1 and CDR2 are MNHNS and SASEGT. Trimming shortened V by 7 bases and J by 0 bases, and 15 bases separated the two germline ends. The CDR3, as DNA: TGTGCCAGCACAACTCACAGCCTAGCTAACTATGGCTACACCTTC. It is translated as CASTTHSLANYGYTF.

This clone has more than one count but fewer than ten. This sample includes further DNA sequences coding for the same CDR3. The chain combines TRBV6-4 with TRBJ2-1; D not certain. Germline V CDR1 and CDR2: MRHNA, SNTAGT. V was pared by 3 bases and J by 1 base, with 10 bases between. The CDR3 has 15 amino acids. The CDR3 reads CASSEQPSSYNEQFF. In nucleotides, the CDR3 is TGTGCCAGCAGTGAACAGCCATCGTCCTACAATGAGCAGTTCTTC.

The J gene is TRBJ2-1, the V gene TRBV13, with unresolved D. The germline V gene has CDR1 PRHDT and CDR2 FYEKMQ (reference sequence). Trimming removed 4 bases from V and 3 bases from J, with 7 bases in between. The CDR3 is made up of 13 amino acids. As DNA, the CDR3 is TGTGCCAGCAGCTCCAATCACTACAATGAGCAGTTCTTC. This sequence encodes CASSSNHYNEQFF.

In nucleotides, the CDR3 is TGTGCCAGTAGTGCAACCGGGGGAACGTTTTACAATTCACCCCTCCACTTT. Protein sequence: CASSATGGTFYNSPLHF. This chain uses TRBV19 with TRBJ1-6; D might be TRBD1 (5 bases). V lost 5 bases to trimming and J lost 7 bases, with 21 bases between them. Germline CDR1 is LNHDA and CDR2 is SQIVND (reference sequence). The length of the CDR3 is 17 residues.

This clone was counted at least ten times. The CDR3 DNA reads as TGTGCCAGCAGCCAAGCTACGGATTCCTATGGCTACACCTTC. Its protein is CASSQATDSYGYTF. This chain uses TRBV4-2 with TRBJ1-2, with unresolved D. Germline-derived CDR1 and CDR2 are LGHNA and YNFKEQ. There are 14 residues in the CDR3. V lost 1 base, J lost 4 bases, and 10 bases lay in between.

The CDR3: CASSYWGSGNEKLFF. CDR3 nucleotide sequence: TGTGCCAGCAGTTACTGGGGGTCGGGTAATGAAAAACTGTTTTTT. The chain recombines TRBV6-2 or TRBV6-3 with TRBJ1-4; tentative D call: TRBD1 (5 bases). The CDR3 is made up of 15 amino acids. Germline assignment: CDR1 MNHEY and CDR2 SVGEGT. Trimming removed 1 base at V and 4 bases at J, with 10 bases between.

This chain joins TRBV6-5 and TRBJ2-7, with TRBD2 matching 10 bases. CDR1 is MNHEY, CDR2 SVGAGI, per germline. Trimming removed 2 bases from V and 4 bases from J; junction bases left unmatched: 8. The CDR3 length is 16 residues. The CDR3 spells CASSYTQLAGNYEQYF. The CDR3 nucleotides read TGTGCCAGCAGTTACACCCAACTAGCGGGGAATTACGAGCAGTACTTC.

This clone is deemed medium-sized. This chain uses TRBV6-5 with TRBJ2-3, with TRBD2 matching over 12 bases. Unmatched junction bases numbered 10, after V lost 6 bases and J lost 0 bases. Looked up from germline, CDR1 is MNHEY and CDR2 is SVGAGI. The CDR3 runs 18 residues. CDR3 protein: CASRSTSGGPYSTDTQYF. In DNA, the CDR3 is TGTGCCAGCAGGTCGACTAGCGGGGGCCCTTATAGCACAGATACGCAGTATTTT.

Relative to its sample, this clone is medium-sized (0.01 to 0.1%). This chain joins TRBV20-1 and TRBJ2-7; D is possibly TRBD2 (5 bases). There are 13 residues in the CDR3. Germline lookup yields CDR1 DFQATT and CDR2 SNEGSKA (reference sequence). Deletions cut 0 bases from V and 6 bases from J, with 12 bases between. The DNA of the CDR3 is TGCAGTGCTAGAGACGGGATGGGTTCCGAGCAGTACTTC. This translates into CSARDGMGSEQYF.